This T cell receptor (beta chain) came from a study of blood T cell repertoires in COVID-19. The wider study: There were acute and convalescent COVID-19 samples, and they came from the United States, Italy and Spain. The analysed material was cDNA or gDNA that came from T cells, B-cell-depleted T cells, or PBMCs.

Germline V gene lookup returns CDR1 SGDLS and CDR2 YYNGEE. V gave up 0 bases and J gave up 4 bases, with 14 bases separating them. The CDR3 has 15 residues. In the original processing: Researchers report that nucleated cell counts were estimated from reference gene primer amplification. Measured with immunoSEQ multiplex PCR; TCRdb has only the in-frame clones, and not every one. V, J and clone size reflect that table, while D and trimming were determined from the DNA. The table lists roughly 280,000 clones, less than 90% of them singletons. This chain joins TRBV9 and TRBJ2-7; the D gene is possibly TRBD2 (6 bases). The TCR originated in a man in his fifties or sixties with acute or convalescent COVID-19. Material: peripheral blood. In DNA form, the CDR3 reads TGTGCCAGCAGCGTAGGGGGACTCCTAATTTACGAGCAGTACTTC. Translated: CASSVGGLLIYEQYF.